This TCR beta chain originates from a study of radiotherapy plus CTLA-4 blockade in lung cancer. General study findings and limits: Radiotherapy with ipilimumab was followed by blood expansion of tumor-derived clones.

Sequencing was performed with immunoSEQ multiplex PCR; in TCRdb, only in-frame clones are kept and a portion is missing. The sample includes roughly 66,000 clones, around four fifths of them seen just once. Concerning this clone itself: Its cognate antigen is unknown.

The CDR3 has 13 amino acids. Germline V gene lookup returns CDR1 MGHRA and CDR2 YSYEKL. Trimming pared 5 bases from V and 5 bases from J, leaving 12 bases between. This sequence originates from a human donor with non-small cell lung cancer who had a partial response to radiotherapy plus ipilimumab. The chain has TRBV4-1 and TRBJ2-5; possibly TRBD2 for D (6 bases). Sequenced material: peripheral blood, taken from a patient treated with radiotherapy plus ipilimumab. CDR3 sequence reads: CASSIYRGETQYF. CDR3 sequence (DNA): TGCGCCAGCAGCATATACCGGGGGGAGACCCAGTACTTC.